This T cell receptor beta chain was profiled in a study of blood T cell repertoires in COVID-19. Germline V gene lookup returns CDR1 SGHRS and CDR2 YFSETQ. There are 15 residues in the CDR3. Germline trimming cut 4 bases from V and 0 bases from J; bases unmatched to any gene: 3. Assay: immunoSEQ multiplex PCR; the TCRdb copy retains only in-frame clones and omits some. The sample shows around 380,000 clones, more than 75% of them seen only once. The source material was peripheral blood. This sequence originates from a human donor with acute or convalescent COVID-19. The donor label of this sample is uncertain. The chain joins TRBV5-1 to TRBJ2-1; 8 nucleotides align to TRBD2. DNA of the CDR3: TGCGCCAGCAGCACCGGGACTAGCTCCTACAATGAGCAGTTCTTC. Amino acid sequence: CASSTGTSSYNEQFF.